This T cell receptor (beta chain) was captured in a study of control samples from healthy donors and cancer patients. The method was immunoSEQ multiplex PCR; TCRdb's version includes in-frame clones alone and lacks a portion of them. The sample consists of roughly 130,000 clones, roughly 90% of them appearing once. The clonotype was recovered from a man between 18 and 29 years old in good health. Sequencing was carried out using blood.

The CDR3 protein is CASSFGTSVQETQYF. The CDR3 coding sequence is TGTGCCAGCAGCTTTGGGACTAGCGTCCAAGAGACCCAGTACTTC. The chain couples TRBV7-3 to TRBJ2-5; TRBD2 matches 10 bases. The germline V gene has CDR1 SGHTA and CDR2 FQGTGA. The CDR3 contains 15 residues. Germline trimming cut 3 bases from V and 1 base from J; bases unmatched to any gene: 2.